This TCR beta chain was observed in a study of Ad26.COV2.S vaccination and SARS-CoV-2 variants. Treatment in this sample: roughly 20 received Ad26.COV2.S at low or high dose, single or two shots; 5 received placebo; per-sample allocation not given. At day 63 after the first vaccine or placebo injection, samples were drawn. In Boston, an adult donor aged 18-55 years took part. This table comes from immunoSEQ multiplex PCR, and its TCRdb copy is limited to in-frame clones, with some not included. The sample has roughly 350,000 clones; more than 85% are singletons. The material was peripheral blood, obtained in a trial of Ad26.COV2.S vaccine versus placebo. The sequence came from a person aged 18-60 years who received the Ad26.COV2.S COVID-19 vaccine or a placebo.

CDR3 nucleotide sequence: TGTGCCAGCAGTTTAAACAGGGGGGCCTCCTCAGAGACCCAGTACTTC. It yields the protein CASSLNRGASSETQYF. The rearrangement links TRBV27 to TRBJ2-5; 8 nucleotides match TRBD1. CDR3 length: 16 residues. V shed 2 bases, J shed 4 bases, and the junction held 9 bases outside the gene matches. Germline lookup yields CDR1 MNHEY and CDR2 SMNVEV (reference sequence).